This T cell receptor (beta chain) was observed in a study of cytomegalovirus exposure and HLA in healthy donors. Overall study results and limits: Later analysis suggested links between common viral pathogens and several top significant clusters. Immune exposure was documented only through CMV serostatus. About 87% or about 30% of the time was how often most TCR beta V segments were productive, according to an earlier analysis. Presence/absence analyses assumed roughly uniform sequencing depth across donors, which may not hold.

Concerning this clone: Antigen: not known.

The PCR was carried out with 60 Vbeta primers and 13 Jbeta primers. The protocol was immunoSEQ multiplex PCR, while the TCRdb copy is restricted to in-frame clones and leaves out a portion. The sample has around 250,000 clones, approximately 82% seen once. The receptor comes from a woman aged 60-75 years in good health and CMV-seropositive. Sequencing was done on a sample of PBMCs.

This chain's CDR3 is CASSFSVLNTEAFF. The CDR3 DNA reads as TGTGCCAGCAGTTTCTCGGTGTTGAACACTGAAGCTTTCTTT. The rearrangement links TRBV28 to TRBJ1-1; no clear D. The V and J ends lost 3 bases and 0 bases respectively, with 8 bases between them. Germline V lookup: CDR1 MDHEN, CDR2 SYDVKM. This CDR3 is 14 amino acids long.